The 23 T cell receptor beta chains below come from one sample, sequenced in a study. TCRdb ran MiXCR on the 5' RACE reads and lists one entry per CDR3 protein. The data hold approximately 5,000 distinct CDR3 sequences, with approximately 30% observed a single time. Sequenced: memory CD4+ T cells sorted from a lymph node. Documented subset: memory CD4+ T cells, CD4+CD45RO+CD25-. The receptor set was obtained from a female donor with breast cancer.

This clonotype is termed medium-sized (0.01 to 0.1%). This chain connects TRBV9 to TRBJ2-7; no firm D call. The CDR3 is 13 amino acids. V dropped 0 bases and J dropped 1 base, with 5 bases sitting between them. Per the germline V gene, CDR1 is SGDLS and CDR2 is YYNGEE. This CDR3 is CASSVDESYEQYF. CDR3 coding DNA: TGTGCCAGCAGCGTAGATGAATCCTACGAGCAGTACTTC. Filled out from reference TRBV9 and TRBJ2-7, the complete variable domain reads DSGVTQTPKHLITATGQRVTLRCSPRSGDLSVYWYQQSLDQGLQFLIQYYNGEERAKGNILERFSAQQFPDLHSELNLSSLELGDSALYFCASSVDESYEQYFGPGTRLTVT.

The chain combines TRBV2 with TRBJ2-1, with a weak D call TRBD2 (5 bases). With 8 bases removed from V and 9 bases from J, the gap between germline ends came to 20 bases. CDR3 size: 14 residues. Germline V lookup: CDR1 SNHLY, CDR2 FYNNEI. This CDR3 is CASWPGNSHTEQFF. The DNA of the CDR3 is TGTGCCAGCTGGCCCGGGAACTCCCACACTGAGCAGTTCTTC.

Turning to this clonotype: The conserved closing phenylalanine or tryptophan is absent in this CDR3, likely reflecting a read error. This chain links TRBV30 with TRBJ1-2; D not certain. V was cut by 1 base and J by 2 bases, with 20 bases left in between. Germline CDR1 GTSNPN, CDR2 SVGIG (reference sequence). This CDR3 has 17 residues. In DNA form, the CDR3 reads TGTGCCTGGAGTGCACTGAGTTTTGGGTCCGGGAACTATGGCTACACCCTC. Translating gives CAWSALSFGSGNYGYTL.

In the case of this clonotype: This may come from a read error, since a much larger clone is one base off. V usage is TRBV7-2 and J usage is TRBJ1-1; possible D gene TRBD1, 6 bases. The length of the CDR3 is 14 residues. Trimming removed 4 bases at V and 9 bases at J, with 18 bases between. CDR1 is SGHTA, CDR2 FQGNSA, per germline. The CDR3 DNA reads TGTGCCAGCAGCTCACAGGGAGGAAAGACTAAAGCTTTCTTT. It specifies CASSSQGGKTKAFF.

This clonotype came up many times. The gene calls are TRBV6-5 and TRBJ2-1; TRBD2 might be the D (5 bases). The CDR3 is 11 amino acids. V was clipped by 8 bases and J by 5 bases, with 7 bases between them. Germline CDR1 is MNHEY and CDR2 is SVGAGI. CDR3 amino acids: CASERNNEQFF. CDR3 coding DNA: TGTGCCAGCGAGCGGAACAATGAGCAGTTCTTC.

By share, this clonotype ranks as medium-sized (0.01 to 0.1%). This rearrangement joins TRBV6-1 to TRBJ1-1; 7 nucleotides line up with TRBD1. The junction had 8 bases not matched to a gene; V was cut back by 6 bases and J by 1 base. Germline loops: CDR1 MNHNS, CDR2 SASEGT. This CDR3 has 15 amino acids. CDR3 protein: CASRGPRGRNTEAFF. DNA of the CDR3: TGTGCCAGCAGGGGACCCAGGGGGAGGAACACTGAAGCTTTCTTT.

This clonotype was seen a few times. The rearrangement uses TRBV5-4 and TRBJ2-5, with TRBD2 identical over 10 bases. The CDR3 totals 17 residues. With 0 bases clipped from V and 0 bases from J, the junction kept 5 bases outside the gene matches. Germline loops: CDR1 SGHNT, CDR2 YYREEE (reference sequence). The DNA for the CDR3 is TGTGCCAGCAGCTTGGTAGGAGCGGGAGGGTACCAAGAGACCCAGTACTTC. This codes for CASSLVGAGGYQETQYF.

This clonotype was found many times. The chain has TRBV3-1 and TRBJ1-6; perhaps TRBD1 as D (6 bases). There are 14 residues in the CDR3. CDR1 and CDR2 (germline): LGHDT, YNNKEL (reference sequence). V was shortened by 5 bases and J by 7 bases, with 12 bases between the two germline ends. Written as DNA, the CDR3 is TGTGCCAGCAGCGCCCCGGGGACAAATTCACCCCTCCACTTT. This sequence encodes CASSAPGTNSPLHF.

By share of the sample, this clonotype is medium-sized. The V and J genes are TRBV12-3 or TRBV12-4 and TRBJ1-2; 8 bases match TRBD1. The V gene end was trimmed by 1 base and the J gene end by 8 bases; junction bases not matched to a gene: 15. This CDR3 spans 17 amino acids. For the CDR3, the DNA is TGTGCCAGCAGTTTAGGGGAACTCCGGGACAGGCTTGAGGGCTACACCTTC. The encoded protein is CASSLGELRDRLEGYTF.

This clonotype was seen only a few times. V is TRBV5-1 and J is TRBJ1-4; the match to TRBD1 covers 7 bases. CDR1 SGHRS and CDR2 YFSETQ come from the germline V gene. J was trimmed by 4 bases and V by 4 bases; bases with no gene match: 4. The CDR3 totals 14 residues. The CDR3 bases are TGCGCCAGCAGCGACCAGGGGGTTAATGAAAAACTGTTTTTT. It specifies CASSDQGVNEKLFF.

This clonotype appeared many times. This sequence joins TRBV6-1 and TRBJ1-5; perhaps TRBD1 as D (5 bases). The CDR3 has 14 amino acids. V was pared by 4 bases and J by 6 bases, with 13 bases between. Germline CDR1 MNHNS, CDR2 SASEGT. The DNA of the CDR3 is TGTGCCAGCAGTGTCCCGTCAGGGAGTCAGCCCCAGCATTTT. It is translated as CASSVPSGSQPQHF.

A few counts support this clonotype. This chain's CDR3 is CAWIAGTRRRGYTF. CDR3 in DNA: TGTGCCTGGATTGCCGGGACCAGAAGAAGGGGCTACACCTTC. The chain couples TRBV30 to TRBJ1-2; a weak D match, TRBD1 (5 bases). This CDR3 contains 14 residues. Deletions cut 4 bases from V and 8 bases from J, with 20 bases between. The germline CDR1 and CDR2 sequences are GTSNPN and SVGIG (reference sequence).

By share, this clonotype ranks as medium-sized. The chain joins TRBV19 to TRBJ2-7; the D is unclear. V was shortened by 4 bases and J by 3 bases, with 13 bases between the two germline ends. Germline CDR1 reads LNHDA; CDR2 reads SQIVND (reference sequence). This CDR3 contains 14 residues. CDR3 DNA sequence: TGTGCCAGTAGTAGCTCGTTTTCGGACTACGAGCAGTACTTC. Translated: CASSSSFSDYEQYF.

The chain joins TRBV29-1 to TRBJ2-1, with 8 positions matching TRBD2. The ends lost 4 bases at V and 8 bases at J; junction bases unmatched: 7. The CDR3 contains 13 residues. Germline loops: CDR1 SQVTM, CDR2 ANQGSEA. The CDR3: CSVVRGRMDEQFF. CDR3 DNA sequence: TGCAGCGTTGTCCGCGGGAGGATGGATGAGCAGTTCTTC.

V is TRBV11-1 and J is TRBJ1-1; TRBD1 matches at 9 bases. The ends lost 5 bases at V and 5 bases at J; junction bases unmatched: 6. Germline lookup yields CDR1 SGHAT and CDR2 FQDESV (reference sequence). The CDR3 runs to 14 residues. In DNA, the CDR3 is TGTGCCAGCAGCCACCGGGACAGGGTGACTGAAGCTTTCTTT. This sequence encodes CASSHRDRVTEAFF. Looking up the rest from reference TRBV11-1 and TRBJ1-1 gives the full variable domain: EAEVAQSPRYKITEKSQAVAFWCDPISGHATLYWYRQILGQGPELLVQFQDESVVDDSQLPKDRFSAERLKGVDSTLKIQPAELGDSAMYLCASSHRDRVTEAFFGQGTRLTVV.

On this clonotype: Compared with germline, one end of the junction differs, possibly owing to a read error. V gene TRBV5-5 combines with J gene TRBJ1-1, with D unresolved. This CDR3 is 14 amino acids long. Germline V gives CDR1 SGHKS, CDR2 YYEKEE (reference sequence). In nucleotides, the CDR3 is TGTGTCAGCAGCTCGGTAGGCAGGTCCACGGAAGCTTTCTTT. This codes for CVSSSVGRSTEAFF. Combining the CDR3 with reference TRBV5-5 and TRBJ1-1 gives the whole variable domain DAGVTQSPTHLIKTRGQQVTLRCSPISGHKSVSWYQQVLGQGPQFIFQYYEKEERGRGNFPDRFSARQFPNYSSELNVNALLLGDSALYLCVSSSVGRSTEAFFGQGTRLTVV.

This clonotype was counted a few times. This chain links TRBV20-1 with TRBJ2-4, with 7 nucleotides matching TRBD1. The CDR3 runs 15 residues. V dropped 6 bases and J dropped 0; count of bases not matched to a gene: 8. Germline-derived CDR1 and CDR2 are DFQATT and SNEGSKA (reference sequence). The CDR3 loop reads CSATTGRLAKNIQYF. For the CDR3, the DNA is TGCAGTGCCACGACAGGGCGATTAGCCAAAAACATTCAGTACTTC.

The chain carries TRBV30 and TRBJ2-1, with D possibly matching TRBD2 (7 bases). There are 17 residues in the CDR3. Per germline, CDR1 GTSNPN and CDR2 SVGIG (reference sequence). V dropped 2 bases and J dropped 4 bases, with 21 bases sitting between them. The CDR3 coding sequence is TGTGCCTGGAGTCTTCCCTCTGGGGGCGGGGGTTACAATGAGCAGTTCTTC. This sequence encodes CAWSLPSGGGGYNEQFF.

This clonotype has just a few counts. This chain connects TRBV6-6 to TRBJ2-3, with a tentative D call TRBD2 (5 bases). V was clipped by 5 bases and J by 6 bases, with 15 bases between them. The CDR3 consists of 14 residues. Germline CDR1 MNHNY, CDR2 SVGAGI (reference sequence). In DNA form, the CDR3 reads TGTGCCAGCAGTCGCCTAGCTTCGGGGGATACGCAGTATTTT. Amino acid sequence: CASSRLASGDTQYF.

This clonotype was detected only a few times. This may come from a read error, since a much larger clone is one base off. This chain connects TRBV28 to TRBJ1-1, with 7 bases lining up with TRBD1. Trimming took 1 base from V and 8 from J; bases not matched to a gene: 13. CDR3 length equals 16 residues. Germline V gives CDR1 MDHEN, CDR2 SYDVKM. CDR3 in DNA: TGTGCCAGCAGTTTATTATGGGGACAGTGGGGATCGGAAGCTTTCTTT. This encodes CASSLLWGQWGSEAFF.

This clonotype qualifies as medium-sized (0.01 to 0.1%). The V gene is TRBV6-1, the J gene TRBJ1-5; 11 bases agree with TRBD1. V lost 6 bases and J lost 6; bases outside the gene matches: 13. In germline, CDR1 is MNHNS, CDR2 SASEGT. The length of the CDR3 is 17 residues. The CDR3 coding sequence is TGTGCCAGCAGCGGACGATTGGACAGGGGGCGAAGTCAGCCCCAGCATTTT. Translating it yields CASSGRLDRGRSQPQHF.

This chain joins TRBV9 and TRBJ1-1; D uncertain. The CDR3 totals 13 residues. The V and J ends lost 6 bases and 1 base respectively, with 10 bases between them. From germline, CDR1 is SGDLS and CDR2 YYNGEE. DNA for the CDR3: TGTGCCAGCACAACGCCGCGGAACACTGAAGCTTTCTTT. Encoded protein: CASTTPRNTEAFF.

Judged by abundance, this clonotype is medium-sized. The rearrangement links TRBV7-8 to TRBJ1-5; no clear D gene. The CDR3 spans 13 residues. V gave up 6 bases and J gave up 5 bases, with 11 bases separating them. CDR1 SGHVS and CDR2 FQNEAQ come from the germline V gene. CDR3 nucleotide sequence: TGTGCCAGCAGTACCCAACGGGATCAGCCCCAGCATTTT. Translating it yields CASSTQRDQPQHF.